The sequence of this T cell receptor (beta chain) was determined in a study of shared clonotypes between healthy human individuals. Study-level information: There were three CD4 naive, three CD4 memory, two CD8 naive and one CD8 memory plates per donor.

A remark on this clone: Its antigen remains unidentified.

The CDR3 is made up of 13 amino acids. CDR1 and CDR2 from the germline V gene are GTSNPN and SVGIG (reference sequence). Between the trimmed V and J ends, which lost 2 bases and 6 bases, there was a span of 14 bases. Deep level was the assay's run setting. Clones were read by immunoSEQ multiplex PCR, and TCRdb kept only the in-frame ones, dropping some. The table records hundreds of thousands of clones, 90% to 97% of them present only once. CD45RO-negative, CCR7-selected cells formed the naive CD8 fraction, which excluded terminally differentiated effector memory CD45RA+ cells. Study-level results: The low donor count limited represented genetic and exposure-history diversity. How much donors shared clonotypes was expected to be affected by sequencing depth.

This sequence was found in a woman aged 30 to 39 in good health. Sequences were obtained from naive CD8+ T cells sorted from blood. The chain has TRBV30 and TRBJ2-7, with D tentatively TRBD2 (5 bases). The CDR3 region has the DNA TGTGCCTGGAGTCGGGTGGGAGTGAGCGAGCAGTACTTC. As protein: CAWSRVGVSEQYF.